This paragraph reports one TCR beta chain. The data derive from a study of blood T cell repertoires in COVID-19. Whole-study context: Donors in the United States, Italy and Spain gave samples during acute or convalescent COVID-19. In each case, the material was cDNA or gDNA derived from T cells, B-cell-depleted T cells, or PBMCs.

Trimming cost V 6 bases and J 4 bases; bases outside gene matches: 8. CDR1 and CDR2 from the germline V gene are SQVTM and ANQGSEA. The CDR3 is 13 residues long. Original processing methods: For nucleated cells, counts were estimated from reference gene primer amplification. The method was immunoSEQ multiplex PCR; TCRdb's version includes in-frame clones alone and lacks a portion of them. V and J calls and clone size are those listed in that table; D and trimming were worked out from the DNA. The repertoire includes roughly 160,000 clones, about 85% of them detected once, and almost 1% sits in the top ten.

This TCR was recovered from a man aged 18 to 30 with acute or convalescent COVID-19. The sample consisted of peripheral blood. V usage is TRBV29-1 and J usage is TRBJ1-1; TRBD1 aligns across 7 bases. CDR3 protein: CSVPGQEITEAFF. The CDR3 nucleotides are TGCAGCGTCCCCGGACAGGAGATCACTGAAGCTTTCTTT.